The 22 T cell receptor beta chains reported below all come from one sample, sequenced in a study. TCRdb re-called the RT-PCR reads through MiXCR, storing one row per CDR3 protein. The sample includes hundreds of distinct CDR3 sequences, around two fifths of them seen just once. What was sequenced was memory CD4+ T cells from salivary gland. The source of these receptors is a female donor with primary Sjogren's syndrome.

In its sample, this clonotype is medium-sized (0.01 to 0.1%). The CDR3, as DNA: TGTGCCAGCAGTTTCCAGGCTACAACTAATGAAAAACTGTTTTTT. As protein: CASSFQATTNEKLFF. The chain recombines TRBV27 with TRBJ1-4; no clear D gene. CDR1 MNHEY and CDR2 SMNVEV come from the germline V gene (reference sequence). V was trimmed by 3 bases and J by 0 bases, leaving 8 bases between them. The CDR3 runs 15 residues.

This clonotype is categorized as large. J is TRBJ2-7 and V is TRBV20-1; TRBD1 matches 9 bases. Trimming took 6 bases from V and 3 from J; bases not matched to a gene: 12. Germline V CDR1 and CDR2: DFQATT, SNEGSKA (reference sequence). The CDR3 consists of 15 residues. This CDR3 is CSALRGQGVGYEQYF. As DNA, the CDR3 is TGCAGTGCCCTCCGGGGACAGGGAGTTGGCTACGAGCAGTACTTC.

This chain links TRBV20-1 with TRBJ2-1; 13 nucleotides match TRBD2. The CDR3 covers 17 residues. Germline CDR1 and CDR2: DFQATT and SNEGSKA (reference sequence). Trimming cost V 5 bases and J 0 bases; bases outside gene matches: 7. CDR3 nucleotides: TGCAGTGCTCGGACTAGCGGGGGCTCCTACTCCTACAATGAGCAGTTCTTC. It specifies CSARTSGGSYSYNEQFF.

The chain carries TRBV20-1 and TRBJ2-1; D remains ambiguous. This CDR3 has 14 residues. V lost 6 bases, J lost 0 bases, and 12 bases lay in between. Looked up from germline, CDR1 is DFQATT and CDR2 is SNEGSKA (reference sequence). CDR3 residues: CSARRQSSYNEQFF. Here the CDR3 DNA reads TGCAGTGCCCGACGACAAAGCTCCTACAATGAGCAGTTCTTC.

About this clonotype: With a much larger clone just one base away, this may be a read error. This CDR3 is CASSSDNFYGYTF. The CDR3 DNA follows: TGCGCCAGCAGCTCGGATAATTTTTATGGCTACACCTTC. The V and J genes are TRBV5-1 and TRBJ1-2; D unclear. CDR3 length: 13 amino acids. The germline V and J ends were trimmed by 3 bases and 5 bases, with 11 bases remaining between them. CDR1 and CDR2 from the germline V gene are SGHRS and YFSETQ. Drawing the rest from reference TRBV5-1 and TRBJ1-2, the complete variable domain is KAGVTQTPRYLIKTRGQQVTLSCSPISGHRSVSWYQQTPGQGLQFLFEYFSETQRNKGNFPGRFSGRQFSNSRSEMNVSTLELGDSALYLCASSSDNFYGYTFGSGTRLTVV.

This clonotype is deemed large. The chain couples TRBV12-3 or TRBV12-4 to TRBJ1-2; tentatively, D is TRBD1 (5 bases). The CDR3 is 12 amino acids. The V gene lost 5 bases and the J gene lost 9 bases, with 13 bases spanning the gap. The CDR3 DNA reads TGTGCCAGCAGTGCTCTAAGGGGAAGCTACACCTTC. Residues: CASSALRGSYTF.

This clonotype counts as large. The J gene is TRBJ1-2, the V gene TRBV6-5; unclear D gene. The germline V gene encodes CDR1 MNHEY and CDR2 SVGAGI. Trimming took off 3 bases at V and 0 bases at J, with 14 bases between the two ends. The CDR3 totals 16 residues. The CDR3 coding sequence is TGTGCCAGCAGTTATGCCACTCCCCAAGCTAACTATGGCTACACCTTC. Its translation: CASSYATPQANYGYTF.

This clonotype has a handful of counts. This chain uses TRBV7-3 with TRBJ2-2, with no clear D. V was shortened by 10 bases and J by 7 bases, with 1 base between the two germline ends. The V gene's germline CDR1 is SGHTA and CDR2 FQGTGA. The CDR3 has 8 amino acids. CDR3 loop: CAIGELFF. Written as DNA, the CDR3 is TGTGCCATCGGGGAGCTGTTTTTT.

This sequence joins TRBV11-2 and TRBJ2-7, with TRBD2 identical over 9 bases. This CDR3 contains 15 residues. J gave up 5 bases and V 1 base, and 6 bases lay outside the gene matches. CDR1 SGHAT and CDR2 FQNNGV come from the germline V gene. The CDR3 DNA reads TGTGCCAGCAGCTTAGCGCTAGCGGGGTGGCACGAGCAGTACTTC. Translation: CASSLALAGWHEQYF.

This clonotype was found once. The V call is TRBV20-1, the J call TRBJ2-5; TRBD1 matches 10 bases. Per germline, CDR1 DFQATT and CDR2 SNEGSKA (reference sequence). V lost 6 bases and J lost 5; bases outside the gene matches: 15. The CDR3 is 16 amino acids. This chain's CDR3 is CSASSFRQGAGETQYF. DNA for the CDR3: TGCAGTGCCAGCAGTTTCCGACAGGGGGCCGGTGAGACCCAGTACTTC.

This clonotype is termed medium-sized (0.01 to 0.1%). The CDR3 loop is CSASQGALGSTEAFF. The DNA for the CDR3 is TGCAGTGCCTCGCAGGGCGCGCTTGGGAGTACTGAAGCTTTCTTT. This chain uses TRBV20-1 with TRBJ1-1; possible D gene TRBD1, 5 bases. The CDR3 spans 15 residues. V lost 6 bases and J 5 bases, leaving 22 bases between the germline ends. Germline CDR1 and CDR2: DFQATT and SNEGSKA (reference sequence).

This rearrangement joins TRBV20-1 to TRBJ2-1; D might be TRBD2 (6 bases). Germline CDR1 and CDR2: DFQATT and SNEGSKA (reference sequence). CDR3 length equals 12 residues. Trimming left V 5 bases short and J 8 bases short, with 13 bases between. CDR3: CSAWQGGDEQFF. The CDR3 bases are TGCAGTGCTTGGCAGGGAGGCGATGAGCAGTTCTTC.

In its sample, this clonotype ranks as large. In DNA, the CDR3 is TGTGCCAGCAGCTTAGTGACAGGAAACTACGAGCAGTACTTC. Residues: CASSLVTGNYEQYF. The chain is built from TRBV11-2 and TRBJ2-7; the D gene is possibly TRBD1 (6 bases). This CDR3 is 14 amino acids long. Germline V gene lookup returns CDR1 SGHAT and CDR2 FQNNGV. Trimming left V 1 base short and J 3 bases short, with 10 bases between.

By sample fraction, this clonotype is large. CDR3 in DNA: TGCGCCAGCAGCCAGTACGGGATGGGGCTCGGGATTTCCTACGAGCAGTACTTC. This sequence encodes CASSQYGMGLGISYEQYF. This chain links TRBV4-1 with TRBJ2-7; D may correspond to TRBD1 or TRBD2 (5 bases each). Between the trimmed V and J ends, which lost 3 bases and 1 base, there was a span of 22 bases. The CDR3 runs to 18 residues. The germline V gene has CDR1 MGHRA and CDR2 YSYEKL.

This clonotype is medium-sized by share. This sequence joins TRBV18 and TRBJ1-6; a possible D gene is TRBD1 (5 bases). Trimming removed 1 base from V and 14 bases from J, with 9 bases in between. Germline-derived CDR1 and CDR2 are KGHSH and LQKENI. The CDR3 loop spans 12 amino acids. Written as DNA, the CDR3 is TGTGCCAGCTCACCACTGGGGGAATCCCTCCACTTT. Protein: CASSPLGESLHF. Complete variable domain (other parts from reference TRBV18 and TRBJ1-6): NAGVMQNPRHLVRRRGQEARLRCSPMKGHSHVYWYRQLPEEGLKFMVYLQKENIIDESGMPKERFSAEFPKEGPSILRIQQVVRGDSAAYFCASSPLGESLHFGNGTRLTVT.

This clonotype is large in the sample. This chain links TRBV5-1 with TRBJ1-2; TRBD1 aligns across 7 bases. Germline trimming cut 0 bases from V and 6 bases from J; bases unmatched to any gene: 5. Germline values: CDR1 SGHRS, CDR2 YFSETQ. There are 14 residues in the CDR3. DNA for the CDR3: TGCGCCAGCAGCTTGGTTAAGGGGGCGCATGGCTACACCTTC. The encoded protein is CASSLVKGAHGYTF.

This clonotype is large in the sample. V usage is TRBV5-1 and J usage is TRBJ2-3; 14 bases match TRBD2. V lost 4 bases to trimming and J lost 10 bases; unmatched junction nucleotides: 14. This CDR3 contains 17 residues. CDR1 is SGHRS and CDR2 is YFSETQ in the germline V gene. As DNA, the CDR3 is TGCGCCAGCAGCCCGCGCTTGACTAGCGGGGGGGCCGGTTCGCAGTATTTT. This codes for CASSPRLTSGGAGSQYF.

The V gene is TRBV6-1, the J gene TRBJ1-5, with D perhaps TRBD1 (6 bases). CDR1 and CDR2 from the germline V gene are MNHNS and SASEGT. V lost 5 bases to trimming and J lost 6 bases, with 17 bases between them. This CDR3 spans 15 amino acids. The CDR3 coding sequence is TGTGCCAGCAGTTTAGAAGGGGGGCTGAGTCAGCCCCAGCATTTT. Its protein product is CASSLEGGLSQPQHF.

Within the sample, this clonotype is medium-sized. The chain joins TRBV24-1 to TRBJ2-3, with unresolved D. The CDR3 totals 13 residues. Germline V gives CDR1 KGHDR, CDR2 SFDVKD. V lost 0 bases and J 4 bases, leaving 4 bases between the germline ends. CDR3 in DNA: TGTGCCACCAGTGATTTGATGCCAGATACGCAGTATTTT. Translation gives CATSDLMPDTQYF.

This clonotype was found a few times. V gene TRBV20-1 combines with J gene TRBJ2-7, with TRBD2 matching 15 bases. Looked up from germline, CDR1 is DFQATT and CDR2 is SNEGSKA (reference sequence). With V trimmed by 6 bases and J by 3 bases, 9 bases remained unmatched. The CDR3 covers 16 residues. The CDR3 DNA reads as TGCAGTGCCCGCCCCGGGACTAGCGGGGGGAACTACGAGCAGTACTTC. This encodes CSARPGTSGGNYEQYF.

Written as DNA, the CDR3 is TGCAGCTCGACTCAGGGATTTTCCTACAATGAGCAGTTCTTC. As protein: CSSTQGFSYNEQFF. The chain links TRBV29-1 to TRBJ2-1; perhaps TRBD1 as D (5 bases). The CDR3 extends over 14 amino acids. The germline V gene encodes CDR1 SQVTM and CDR2 ANQGSEA. Deletions cut 8 bases from V and 1 base from J, with 15 bases between.

The chain employs TRBV27 and TRBJ2-7, with TRBD2 matching 7 bases. V lost 4 bases and J lost 0; bases outside the gene matches: 6. Germline V gene sequence: CDR1 MNHEY, CDR2 SMNVEV (reference sequence). The CDR3 consists of 15 residues. The CDR3: CASSYRAGYSYEQYF. The CDR3 DNA is TGTGCCAGCAGTTACCGAGCGGGGTACTCCTACGAGCAGTACTTC.